This T cell receptor beta chain was sequenced in a study of blood T cell repertoires in COVID-19. Study overall: Researchers got acute and convalescent COVID-19 samples from the United States, Italy and Spain. T cells, B-cell-depleted T cells, or PBMCs supplied cDNA or gDNA.

Authors' processing steps: Reference gene primers were amplified, and this amplification served to estimate nucleated cell counts. Measured with immunoSEQ multiplex PCR; TCRdb has only the in-frame clones, and not every one. V and J calls and clone size are those listed in that table; D and trimming were worked out from the DNA. The sample has approximately 15,000 clones, under 90% seen once. The sample consisted of peripheral blood. The sequence came from a woman aged 60-75 years with acute or convalescent COVID-19.

The CDR3 is CASSLGRTGVQETQYF. The CDR3, as DNA: TGCGCCAGCAGCTTGGGCCGGACAGGGGTTCAAGAGACCCAGTACTTC. V and J are TRBV5-1 and TRBJ2-5, with TRBD1 matching over 9 bases. CDR3 length: 16 residues. The germline V gene encodes CDR1 SGHRS and CDR2 YFSETQ. With 0 bases clipped from V and 2 bases from J, the junction kept 5 bases outside the gene matches.